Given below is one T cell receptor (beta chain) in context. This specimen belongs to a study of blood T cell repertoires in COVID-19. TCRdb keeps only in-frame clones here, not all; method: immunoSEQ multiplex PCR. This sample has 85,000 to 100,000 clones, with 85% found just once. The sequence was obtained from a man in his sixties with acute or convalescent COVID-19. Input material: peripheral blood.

The chain's CDR3 is CASSLYRDSFRTEAFF. For the CDR3, the DNA is TGTGCCAGCAGCTTGTACCGGGACTCATTCCGCACTGAAGCTTTCTTT. This chain connects TRBV5-6 to TRBJ1-1, with D tentatively TRBD1 (5 bases). This CDR3 has 16 residues. Germline-derived CDR1 and CDR2 are SGHDT and YYEEEE. Trimming stripped 1 base from V and 4 bases from J, with 17 bases between.